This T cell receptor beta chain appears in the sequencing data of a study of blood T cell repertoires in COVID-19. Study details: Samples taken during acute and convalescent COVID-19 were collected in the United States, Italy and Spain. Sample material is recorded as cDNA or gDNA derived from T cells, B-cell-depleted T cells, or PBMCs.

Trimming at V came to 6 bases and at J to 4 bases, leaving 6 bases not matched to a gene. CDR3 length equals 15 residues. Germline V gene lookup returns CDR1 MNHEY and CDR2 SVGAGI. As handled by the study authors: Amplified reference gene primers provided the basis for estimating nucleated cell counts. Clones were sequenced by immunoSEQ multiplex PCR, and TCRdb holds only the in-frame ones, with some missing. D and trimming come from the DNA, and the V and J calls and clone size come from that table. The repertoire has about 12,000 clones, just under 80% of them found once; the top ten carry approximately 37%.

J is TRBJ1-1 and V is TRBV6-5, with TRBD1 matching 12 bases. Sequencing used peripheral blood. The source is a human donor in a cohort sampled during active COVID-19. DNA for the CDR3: TGTGCCAGCAGCCGGGACAGGGGGCAAGGCACTGAAGCTTTCTTT. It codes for CASSRDRGQGTEAFF.